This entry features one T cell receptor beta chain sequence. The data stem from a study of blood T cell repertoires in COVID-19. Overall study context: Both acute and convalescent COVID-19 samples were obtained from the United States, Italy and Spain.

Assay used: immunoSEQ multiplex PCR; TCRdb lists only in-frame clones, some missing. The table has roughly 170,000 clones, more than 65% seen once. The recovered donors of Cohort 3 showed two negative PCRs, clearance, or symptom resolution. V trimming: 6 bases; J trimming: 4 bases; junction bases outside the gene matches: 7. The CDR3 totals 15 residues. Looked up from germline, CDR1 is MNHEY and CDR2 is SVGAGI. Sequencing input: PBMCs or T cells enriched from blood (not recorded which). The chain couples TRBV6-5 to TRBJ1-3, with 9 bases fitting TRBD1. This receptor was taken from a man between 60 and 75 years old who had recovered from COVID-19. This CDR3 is CASRRTGARGNTIYF. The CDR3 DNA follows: TGTGCCAGCAGAAGGACAGGGGCTCGAGGAAACACCATATATTTT.